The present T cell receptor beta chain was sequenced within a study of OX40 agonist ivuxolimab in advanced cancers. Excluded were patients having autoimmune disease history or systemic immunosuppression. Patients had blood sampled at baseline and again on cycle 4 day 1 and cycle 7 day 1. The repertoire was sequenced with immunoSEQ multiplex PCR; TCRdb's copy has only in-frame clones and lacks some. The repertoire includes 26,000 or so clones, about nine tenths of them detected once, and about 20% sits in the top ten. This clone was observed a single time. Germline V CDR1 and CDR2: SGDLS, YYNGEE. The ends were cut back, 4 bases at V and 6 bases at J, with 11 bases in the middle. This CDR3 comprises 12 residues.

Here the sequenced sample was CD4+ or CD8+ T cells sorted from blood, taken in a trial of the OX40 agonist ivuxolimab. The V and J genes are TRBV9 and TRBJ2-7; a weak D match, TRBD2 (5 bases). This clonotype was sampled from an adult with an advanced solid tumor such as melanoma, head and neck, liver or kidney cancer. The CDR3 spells CASSLDRGEQYF. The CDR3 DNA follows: TGTGCCAGCAGCCTGGACCGGGGCGAGCAGTACTTC.